One sample yielded the 4 T cell receptor beta chains listed below, sequenced in a study of T cells in Graves' hyperthyroidism and ophthalmopathy. RNA transcripts were the template for amplifying TCR beta CDR3 regions. An initial round of RT-PCR targeting the TCR CDR3 relied on the HTBI primer set. TCRdb re-derived calls from the multiplex PCR reads in MiXCR, one entry per CDR3 protein. The sample contains 640,000 or so distinct CDR3 sequences, 13% to 15% of which appear only once. Sequencing was performed on blood. The receptors come from a young woman with Graves' ophthalmopathy.

This clonotype was counted at least ten times. The V and J genes are TRBV27 and TRBJ2-4, with D possibly being TRBD1 (8 bases). There are 14 residues in the CDR3. Germline CDR1 reads MNHEY; CDR2 reads SMNVEV (reference sequence). The V end lost 4 bases, the J end lost 8 bases, and 15 bases lay between the germline ends. CDR3: CASSSTGGGDIQYF. CDR3 in DNA: TGTGCCAGCAGTTCTACAGGGGGAGGGGACATTCAGTACTTC.

The chain joins TRBV4-1 to TRBJ2-5; D gene unclear. The CDR3 is made up of 15 amino acids. Germline CDR1 is MGHRA and CDR2 is YSYEKL. V lost 0 bases, J lost 5 bases, and 13 bases lay in between. CDR3 region: CASSQETHSRETQYF. The CDR3 DNA reads as TGCGCCAGCAGCCAAGAAACACACAGTCGGGAGACCCAGTACTTC.

This clonotype was found many times. The chain links TRBV6-2 or TRBV6-3 to TRBJ2-7; D not resolved. The V gene's germline CDR1 is MNHEY and CDR2 SVGEGT. The CDR3 consists of 13 residues. The V end was cut by 2 bases, the J end by 5 bases, with 10 bases between. The CDR3 is CASSYPPPNEQYF. CDR3 coding DNA: TGTGCCAGCAGTTACCCCCCGCCGAACGAGCAGTACTTC.

This clonotype was seen a handful of times. The chain couples TRBV13 to TRBJ2-1; D possibly corresponds to TRBD2 (5 bases). CDR3 length equals 15 residues. Trimming left V 2 bases short and J 2 bases short, with 10 bases between. Germline assignment: CDR1 PRHDT and CDR2 FYEKMQ (reference sequence). CDR3 sequence (DNA): TGTGCCAGCAGCTTAAGACGGGAAACCTACAATGAGCAGTTCTTC. Encoded protein: CASSLRRETYNEQFF.